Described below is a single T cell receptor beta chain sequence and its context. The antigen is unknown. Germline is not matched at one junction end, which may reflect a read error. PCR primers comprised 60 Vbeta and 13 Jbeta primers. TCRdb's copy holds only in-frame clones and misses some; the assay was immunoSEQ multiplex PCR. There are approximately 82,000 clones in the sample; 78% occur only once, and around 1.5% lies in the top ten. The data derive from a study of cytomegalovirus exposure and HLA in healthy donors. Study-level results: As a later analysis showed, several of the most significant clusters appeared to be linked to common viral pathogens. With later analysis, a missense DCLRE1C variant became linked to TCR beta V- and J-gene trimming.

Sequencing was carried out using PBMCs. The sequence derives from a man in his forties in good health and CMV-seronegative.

The CDR3 sequence is CASGLGTGQGPSFF. As DNA, the CDR3 is TGTGCTAGTGGTTTGGGAACCGGACAGGGGCCGTCTTTTTTC. This rearrangement joins TRBV12-5 to TRBJ1-2, with 9 bases aligning to TRBD1. The length of the CDR3 is 14 residues. Germline CDR1 and CDR2: LGHNT and FRNRAP. The variable domain in full, with the rest retrieved from reference TRBV12-5 and TRBJ1-2, is DARVTQTPRHKVTEMGQEVTMRCQPILGHNTVFWYRQTMMQGLELLAYFRNRAPLDDSGMPKDRFSAEMPDATLATLKIQPSEPRDSAVYFCASGLGTGQGPSFFGSGTRLTVV.